Listed here is a single TCR beta chain. Its antigen is not identified. The sample originates from a study of T cell clonotyping in hematopoietic cell transplantation. Study findings and constraints: No sorting was done, leaving CD4 and CD8 contributions mixed. After transplant, recipient diversity fell while pathologically expanded clonotypes grew through day 180.

Germline values: CDR1 SQVTM, CDR2 ANQGSEA. The CDR3 sequence is 13 residues long. The ends lost 7 bases at V and 6 bases at J; junction bases unmatched: 8. Profiled with immunoSEQ multiplex PCR; TCRdb holds only in-frame clones, not every one. The data hold about 70,000 clones, with 85% to 95% observed a single time. The chain couples TRBV29-1 to TRBJ2-1; 8 bases are a match to TRBD2. This clonotype was obtained from a man aged 50-59 years in good health. Some clones in this sample may be carry-over from other donors' samples. Specimen: peripheral blood mononuclear cells. The CDR3 DNA reads as TGCAGCGCCCGCGGGGGGCCTTTCAATGAGCAGTTCTTC. Its translation is CSARGGPFNEQFF.